These T cell receptor beta chains were read from a single sample in a study of monozygotic twins with inflammatory bowel disease. TCRdb reworked the 5' RACE reads into one entry per CDR3 protein, no DNA. This listing includes around 450,000 distinct CDR3 sequences. Specimen: blood. These receptors all come from a human donor with ulcerative colitis or Crohn's disease, or a healthy co-twin of an affected twin (not recorded which). The CDR3 runs from the conserved cysteine through the conserved F or W.

CASALGSRSYEQYF	TRBV28	TRBJ2-7
CASSVDLGRGVYNEQFF	TRBV9	TRBJ2-1
CASSDSPANTEAFF	TRBV7-8	TRBJ1-1
CASRLQNNQPQHF	TRBV6-5	TRBJ1-5
CASTQDRNSPLHF	TRBV7-2	TRBJ1-6
CASSPIGTGAFSSGNTIYF	TRBV11-1	TRBJ1-3
CASSVGLVTYNEQFF	TRBV9	TRBJ2-1
CASGLARGPLHF	TRBV12-5	TRBJ1-6
CSASVGNYGYTF	TRBV20-1	TRBJ1-2
CAWKWGRGTDTQYF	TRBV30	TRBJ2-3
CASSLGQGVTNEKLFF	TRBV13	TRBJ1-4
CASSLSLGTAGSYEQYF	TRBV5-1	TRBJ2-7
CASSAAMSSYNSPLHF	TRBV18	TRBJ1-6
CATSAGGAGNEQYF	TRBV6-1	TRBJ2-7
CSASVDSAYYEQYF	TRBV20-1	TRBJ2-7
CATSDPTGDASNQPQHF	TRBV24-1	TRBJ1-5
CASSSSINPGTGTNYGYTF	TRBV11-1	TRBJ1-2
CASTQQGSGTEAFF	TRBV12-3/TRBV12-4	TRBJ1-1